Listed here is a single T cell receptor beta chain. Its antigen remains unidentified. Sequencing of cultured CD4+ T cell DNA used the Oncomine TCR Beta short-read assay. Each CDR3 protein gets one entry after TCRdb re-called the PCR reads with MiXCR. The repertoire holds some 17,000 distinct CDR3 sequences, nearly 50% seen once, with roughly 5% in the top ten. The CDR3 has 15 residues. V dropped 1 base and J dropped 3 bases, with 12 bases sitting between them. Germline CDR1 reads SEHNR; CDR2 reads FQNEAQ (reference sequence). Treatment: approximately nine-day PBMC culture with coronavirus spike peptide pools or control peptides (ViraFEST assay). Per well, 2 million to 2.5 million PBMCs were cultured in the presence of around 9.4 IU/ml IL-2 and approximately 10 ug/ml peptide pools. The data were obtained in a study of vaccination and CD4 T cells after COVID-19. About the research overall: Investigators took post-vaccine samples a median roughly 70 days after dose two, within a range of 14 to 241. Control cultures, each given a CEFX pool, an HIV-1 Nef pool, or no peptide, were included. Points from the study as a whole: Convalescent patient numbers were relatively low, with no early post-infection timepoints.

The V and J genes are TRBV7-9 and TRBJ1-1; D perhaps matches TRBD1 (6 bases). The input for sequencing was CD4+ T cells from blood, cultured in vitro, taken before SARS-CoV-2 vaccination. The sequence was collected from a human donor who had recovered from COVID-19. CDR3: CASSLDSGDYTEAFF. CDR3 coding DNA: TGTGCCAGCAGCTTAGATTCAGGGGATTACACTGAAGCTTTCTTT.